Detailed here is one T cell receptor (beta chain). Its binding antigen is unknown. No much larger clonotype is one base removed from it; base qualities were not supplied. The sample belongs to a study of T cell changes during pregnancy in multiple sclerosis (dated by TCRdb to about 2019). At the level of the whole study: The study examined how the T cell repertoire changed over the course of pregnancy in women with multiple sclerosis.

The library was generated by the immunoSEQ multiplex PCR assay. This is the immuneACCESS table as TCRdb keeps it, with only in-frame sequences that have V and J called. A part of the clones is gone; compared with another copy, unresolved V genes explain less than half, and the rest is unexplained. The sample includes 110,000 or so clones, with 80% to 95% observed a single time. The ten largest clones represent 6% to 7% of the sample. Sequences PRHDT (CDR1) and FYEKMQ (CDR2) are obtained from the germline V gene (reference sequence). Including cysteine and phenylalanine, the CDR3 has 12 amino acids. Of the read, only the CDR3 DNA is kept; its 36 bases are in frame from base 1. At the junction V is shortened by 5 bases and J by 13 bases, with 17 bases in between.

Rearrangement joined TRBV13 to TRBJ1-2; a confident D gene designation cannot be given. This receptor was taken from a female donor with multiple sclerosis, enrolled in a pregnancy study. This material consisted of peripheral blood, taken before pregnancy. The sequenced DNA is TGTGCCAGCAGCATCCGCGGAGCTTACTGCACCTTC. Translated, this gives CASSIRGAYCTF. The entire variable domain, with the stretches around the CDR3 drawn from the reference TRBV13 and TRBJ1-2 proteins, is AAGVIQSPRHLIKEKRETATLKCYPIPRHDTVYWYQQGPGQDPQFLISFYEKMQSDKGSIPDRFSAQQFSDYHSELNMSSLELGDSALYFCASSIRGAYCTFGSGTRLTVV.